A selection of T cell receptor beta chains follows, all from one sample in a study of tumor-infiltrating lymphocytes in localized non-small cell lung cancer. Profiled with immunoSEQ multiplex PCR; TCRdb holds only in-frame clones, not every one. The sample includes about 9,600 clones, about 75% of them seen just once. Sequencing used uninvolved lung tissue not adjacent to the tumor. The source of these receptors is a human donor with non-small cell lung cancer. CDR3s include the opening cysteine and the closing phenylalanine or tryptophan. The order of the fields is clone size, V gene, J gene, D gene, CDR3 length, CDR3 protein, CDR3 DNA. A D gene is named only where the DNA matches it firmly. The size entry is marked missing in some rows and otherwise reads once, few, many or a size class.

clone size: .
V gene: TRBV5-4
J gene: TRBJ2-5
D gene: .
CDR3 length: 13
CDR3 protein: CASSLEGLETQYF
CDR3 DNA: TGTGCCAGCAGCTTGGAAGGGTTGGAGACCCAGTACTTC

clone size: medium-sized
V gene: TRBV29-1
J gene: TRBJ2-7
D gene: TRBD1
CDR3 length: 13
CDR3 protein: CSVERDRGNEQYF
CDR3 DNA: TGCAGCGTTGAAAGAGACAGGGGTAACGAGCAGTACTTC

clone size: few
V gene: TRBV2
J gene: TRBJ2-6
D gene: .
CDR3 length: 15
CDR3 protein: CASSVVRSGANVLTF
CDR3 DNA: TGTGCCAGCAGTGTCGTCCGCTCTGGGGCCAACGTCCTGACTTTC

clone size: .
V gene: TRBV6-1
J gene: TRBJ1-5
D gene: .
CDR3 length: 13
CDR3 protein: CASSHNSNQPQHF
CDR3 DNA: TGTGCCAGCAGCCACAATAGCAATCAGCCCCAGCATTTT

clone size: .
V gene: TRBV11-2
J gene: TRBJ1-1
D gene: TRBD1
CDR3 length: 13
CDR3 protein: CASTPAGRGYAFF
CDR3 DNA: TGTGCCAGCACCCCAGCAGGCAGGGGGTATGCTTTCTTT

clone size: .
V gene: TRBV5-1
J gene: TRBJ2-1
D gene: TRBD1
CDR3 length: 18
CDR3 protein: CASSPGQGRISEYNEQFF
CDR3 DNA: TGCGCCAGCAGCCCCGGACAGGGAAGGATATCTGAATACAATGAGCAGTTCTTC

clone size: .
V gene: TRBV4-3
J gene: TRBJ2-4
D gene: .
CDR3 length: 13
CDR3 protein: CASSQDFKNIQYF
CDR3 DNA: TGCGCCAGCAGCCAAGATTTTAAAAACATTCAGTACTTC

clone size: .
V gene: TRBV5-6
J gene: TRBJ1-4
D gene: .
CDR3 length: 12
CDR3 protein: CASSLVGEKLFF
CDR3 DNA: TGTGCCAGCAGCTTGGTGGGTGAAAAACTGTTTTTT

clone size: .
V gene: TRBV5-8
J gene: TRBJ1-4
D gene: .
CDR3 length: 13
CDR3 protein: CASSLRGQEKLFF
CDR3 DNA: TGTGCCAGCAGCTTGCGGGGTCAGGAAAAACTGTTTTTT

clone size: .
V gene: TRBV6-4
J gene: TRBJ2-7
D gene: .
CDR3 length: 18
CDR3 protein: CASSDPWATGAIPYEQYF
CDR3 DNA: TGTGCCAGCAGTGACCCGTGGGCGACAGGAGCTATCCCCTACGAGCAGTACTTC

clone size: few
V gene: TRBV11-2
J gene: TRBJ2-5
D gene: .
CDR3 length: 15
CDR3 protein: CASSLDSPGRETQYF
CDR3 DNA: TGTGCCAGCAGCTTAGATTCGCCCGGGCGAGAGACCCAGTACTTC

clone size: .
V gene: TRBV30
J gene: TRBJ2-2
D gene: TRBD2
CDR3 length: 18
CDR3 protein: CAWSVLAGGPTPGGELFF
CDR3 DNA: TGTGCCTGGAGTGTACTAGCGGGAGGGCCGACCCCCGGGGGGGAGCTGTTTTTT

clone size: few
V gene: TRBV19
J gene: TRBJ2-2
D gene: TRBD2
CDR3 length: 15
CDR3 protein: CASASGGEVAGELFF
CDR3 DNA: TGTGCCAGTGCGAGCGGGGGGGAAGTAGCCGGGGAGCTGTTTTTT

clone size: few
V gene: TRBV10-3
J gene: TRBJ1-2
D gene: .
CDR3 length: 15
CDR3 protein: CAISESPGGTDGYTF
CDR3 DNA: TGTGCCATCAGTGAGTCTCCAGGAGGAACGGATGGCTACACCTTC

clone size: .
V gene: TRBV9
J gene: TRBJ1-2
D gene: TRBD1
CDR3 length: 15
CDR3 protein: CASSVPGTGGFGYTF
CDR3 DNA: TGTGCCAGCAGCGTACCCGGGACAGGGGGCTTTGGCTACACCTTC

clone size: .
V gene: TRBV9
J gene: TRBJ1-1
D gene: .
CDR3 length: 13
CDR3 protein: CASSAGPNTEAFF
CDR3 DNA: TGTGCCAGCAGCGCAGGACCAAACACTGAAGCTTTCTTT

clone size: .
V gene: TRBV4-1
J gene: TRBJ1-1
D gene: .
CDR3 length: 15
CDR3 protein: CASSQSPDRLTEAFF
CDR3 DNA: TGCGCCAGCAGCCAAAGCCCGGACAGACTCACTGAAGCTTTCTTT

clone size: medium-sized
V gene: TRBV7-3
J gene: TRBJ2-7
D gene: .
CDR3 length: 15
CDR3 protein: CASSQGLGSSYEQYF
CDR3 DNA: TGTGCCAGCAGCCAGGGGCTAGGGAGCTCCTACGAGCAGTACTTC

clone size: once
V gene: TRBV11-2
J gene: TRBJ2-3
D gene: .
CDR3 length: 15
CDR3 protein: CASSLVGPLGDTQYF
CDR3 DNA: TGTGCCAGCAGCTTAGTGGGGCCCCTGGGAGATACGCAGTATTTT

clone size: .
V gene: TRBV29-1
J gene: TRBJ1-1
D gene: .
CDR3 length: 16
CDR3 protein: CSVILEGRNWDTEAFF
CDR3 DNA: TGCAGCGTAATCCTAGAGGGGCGGAACTGGGACACTGAAGCTTTCTTT

clone size: few
V gene: TRBV7-6
J gene: TRBJ2-1
D gene: TRBD1
CDR3 length: 16
CDR3 protein: CASSLDRDREDNEQFF
CDR3 DNA: TGTGCCAGCAGCTTAGACCGGGACAGAGAGGACAATGAGCAGTTCTTC

clone size: few
V gene: TRBV7-2
J gene: TRBJ2-2
D gene: .
CDR3 length: 15
CDR3 protein: CASSLGTANTGELFF
CDR3 DNA: TGTGCCAGCAGCTTAGGGACAGCGAACACCGGGGAGCTGTTTTTT

clone size: .
V gene: TRBV9
J gene: TRBJ2-7
D gene: .
CDR3 length: 14
CDR3 protein: CASSRSEQALEQYF
CDR3 DNA: TGTGCCAGCTCCCGATCGGAACAGGCCCTCGAGCAGTACTTC

clone size: .
V gene: TRBV6-1
J gene: TRBJ2-7
D gene: TRBD2
CDR3 length: 13
CDR3 protein: CASSLAGGYEQYF
CDR3 DNA: TGTGCCAGCTCGCTAGCGGGGGGCTACGAGCAGTACTTC

clone size: .
V gene: TRBV9
J gene: TRBJ1-2
D gene: .
CDR3 length: 13
CDR3 protein: CASSVGPGDGYTF
CDR3 DNA: TGTGCCAGCAGCGTAGGTCCTGGGGATGGCTACACCTTC

clone size: .
V gene: TRBV7-6
J gene: TRBJ2-2
D gene: .
CDR3 length: 12
CDR3 protein: CASSLQTGELFF
CDR3 DNA: TGTGCCAGCAGCTTACAAACCGGGGAGCTGTTTTTT

clone size: .
V gene: TRBV10-3
J gene: TRBJ1-2
D gene: .
CDR3 length: 16
CDR3 protein: CAISARTGLANYGYTF
CDR3 DNA: TGTGCCATCAGTGCTAGAACAGGGCTAGCTAACTATGGCTACACCTTC

clone size: medium-sized
V gene: TRBV30
J gene: TRBJ1-3
D gene: .
CDR3 length: 16
CDR3 protein: CAWSVLGGLGGNTIYF
CDR3 DNA: TGTGCCTGGAGTGTACTCGGGGGGCTTGGTGGAAACACCATATATTTT

clone size: .
V gene: TRBV29-1
J gene: TRBJ2-4
D gene: .
CDR3 length: 15
CDR3 protein: CSVEDRGERARIQYF
CDR3 DNA: TGCAGCGTTGAAGATCGTGGGGAAAGGGCCAGAATTCAGTACTTC

clone size: .
V gene: TRBV7-9
J gene: TRBJ1-5
D gene: .
CDR3 length: 14
CDR3 protein: CASSFPGGNQPQHF
CDR3 DNA: TGTGCCAGCAGCTTCCCAGGTGGGAATCAGCCCCAGCATTTT

clone size: .
V gene: TRBV7-9
J gene: TRBJ2-7
D gene: TRBD2
CDR3 length: 14
CDR3 protein: CASSFRLAGDEQYF
CDR3 DNA: TGTGCCAGCAGCTTCCGGCTAGCGGGAGACGAGCAGTACTTC

clone size: once
V gene: TRBV7-2
J gene: TRBJ1-4
D gene: TRBD1
CDR3 length: 15
CDR3 protein: CASSLVGRGHEKLFF
CDR3 DNA: TGTGCCAGCAGCTTAGTCGGAAGGGGGCATGAAAAACTGTTTTTT

clone size: .
V gene: TRBV28
J gene: TRBJ1-4
D gene: TRBD1
CDR3 length: 14
CDR3 protein: CASSRTGGYEKLFF
CDR3 DNA: TGTGCCAGCAGCCGGACAGGGGGCTATGAAAAACTGTTTTTT

clone size: .
V gene: TRBV4-1
J gene: TRBJ1-4
D gene: .
CDR3 length: 12
CDR3 protein: CASSLTGEKLFF
CDR3 DNA: TGCGCCAGCAGCCTCACAGGGGAAAAACTGTTTTTT

clone size: .
V gene: TRBV27
J gene: TRBJ2-4
D gene: TRBD2
CDR3 length: 16
CDR3 protein: CASTYRVAGGQNIQYF
CDR3 DNA: TGTGCCAGCACATACCGAGTAGCGGGGGGGCAAAACATTCAGTACTTC

clone size: .
V gene: TRBV30
J gene: TRBJ1-6
D gene: .
CDR3 length: 13
CDR3 protein: CGVRGEYNSPLHF
CDR3 DNA: TGTGGCGTGCGGGGCGAGTATAATTCACCCCTCCACTTT

clone size: .
V gene: TRBV7-3
J gene: TRBJ2-1
D gene: TRBD2
CDR3 length: 17
CDR3 protein: CASSLNSAASGSNEQFF
CDR3 DNA: TGTGCCAGCAGCTTAAATTCTGCGGCTAGCGGGAGTAATGAGCAGTTCTTC

clone size: .
V gene: TRBV19
J gene: TRBJ2-7
D gene: .
CDR3 length: 13
CDR3 protein: CASSPGQYYEQYF
CDR3 DNA: TGTGCCAGTAGTCCTGGACAGTACTACGAGCAGTACTTC

clone size: .
V gene: TRBV5-1
J gene: TRBJ1-5
D gene: .
CDR3 length: 14
CDR3 protein: CASSPLGVGQPQHF
CDR3 DNA: TGCGCCAGCAGCCCCTTAGGGGTCGGCCAGCCCCAGCATTTT

clone size: .
V gene: TRBV20-1
J gene: TRBJ1-2
D gene: .
CDR3 length: 11
CDR3 protein: CSAIREYGYTF
CDR3 DNA: TGCAGTGCTATCAGGGAATATGGCTACACCTTC

clone size: .
V gene: TRBV6-6
J gene: TRBJ1-5
D gene: .
CDR3 length: 14
CDR3 protein: CASLGTGGPQPQHF
CDR3 DNA: TGTGCCAGCTTAGGGACCGGTGGTCCTCAGCCCCAGCATTTT

clone size: .
V gene: TRBV19
J gene: TRBJ1-2
D gene: TRBD1
CDR3 length: 16
CDR3 protein: CASSIRVTGGYYGYTF
CDR3 DNA: TGTGCCAGTAGTATTCGTGTGACAGGGGGCTACTATGGCTACACCTTC

clone size: few
V gene: TRBV27
J gene: TRBJ1-3
D gene: TRBD1
CDR3 length: 14
CDR3 protein: CASSIRGSGNTIYF
CDR3 DNA: TGTGCCAGCAGTATCAGGGGGTCTGGAAACACCATATATTTT

clone size: .
V gene: TRBV5-1
J gene: TRBJ1-2
D gene: .
CDR3 length: 15
CDR3 protein: CASSPGGNEGYGYTF
CDR3 DNA: TGCGCCAGCAGCCCTGGGGGGAATGAGGGGTATGGCTACACCTTC

clone size: .
V gene: TRBV9
J gene: TRBJ2-7
D gene: .
CDR3 length: 14
CDR3 protein: CASSVGQGTYEQYF
CDR3 DNA: TGTGCCAGCAGCGTAGGCCAGGGGACCTACGAGCAGTACTTC

clone size: .
V gene: TRBV5-6
J gene: TRBJ1-5
D gene: .
CDR3 length: 14
CDR3 protein: CASSSGGSNQPQHF
CDR3 DNA: TGTGCCAGCAGCTCGGGGGGTAGCAATCAGCCCCAGCATTTT

clone size: medium-sized
V gene: TRBV14
J gene: TRBJ1-2
D gene: .
CDR3 length: 15
CDR3 protein: CASSQALGGFYGYTF
CDR3 DNA: TGTGCCAGCAGCCAAGCCTTAGGGGGATTCTATGGCTACACCTTC

clone size: .
V gene: TRBV6-1
J gene: TRBJ1-5
D gene: .
CDR3 length: 18
CDR3 protein: CASSEALLVQGSIQPQHF
CDR3 DNA: TGTGCCAGCAGTGAAGCGCTTCTGGTACAGGGTTCCATTCAGCCCCAGCATTTT

clone size: .
V gene: TRBV2
J gene: TRBJ1-1
D gene: .
CDR3 length: 14
CDR3 protein: CASTVGSRNTEAFF
CDR3 DNA: TGTGCCAGCACAGTGGGTAGTAGGAACACTGAAGCTTTCTTT

clone size: few
V gene: TRBV7-6
J gene: TRBJ1-3
D gene: .
CDR3 length: 15
CDR3 protein: CASSPRTASGNTIYF
CDR3 DNA: TGTGCCAGCAGCCCAAGGACAGCCTCTGGAAACACCATATATTTT

clone size: .
V gene: TRBV6-6
J gene: TRBJ1-2
D gene: TRBD1
CDR3 length: 13
CDR3 protein: CASSYRTGTGYTF
CDR3 DNA: TGTGCCAGCAGTTACCGGACAGGGACGGGCTACACCTTC

clone size: medium-sized
V gene: TRBV11-2
J gene: TRBJ2-7
D gene: TRBD1
CDR3 length: 13
CDR3 protein: CASSLRQGYEQYF
CDR3 DNA: TGTGCCAGCAGCTTGAGACAGGGCTACGAGCAGTACTTC

clone size: .
V gene: TRBV5-1
J gene: TRBJ2-2
D gene: .
CDR3 length: 14
CDR3 protein: CASSLALDTGELFF
CDR3 DNA: TGCGCCAGCAGCTTGGCCTTGGATACCGGGGAGCTGTTTTTT

clone size: .
V gene: TRBV7-9
J gene: TRBJ1-1
D gene: .
CDR3 length: 12
CDR3 protein: CASSLGYTEAFF
CDR3 DNA: TGTGCCAGCAGCTTAGGGTACACTGAAGCTTTCTTT

clone size: once
V gene: TRBV28
J gene: TRBJ2-2
D gene: TRBD2
CDR3 length: 13
CDR3 protein: CAAGGPYTGELFF
CDR3 DNA: TGTGCAGCGGGAGGGCCGTACACCGGGGAGCTGTTTTTT

clone size: once
V gene: TRBV5-4
J gene: TRBJ1-2
D gene: TRBD1
CDR3 length: 15
CDR3 protein: CASSTWTGGDYGYTF
CDR3 DNA: TGTGCCAGCAGCACCTGGACAGGGGGCGACTATGGCTACACCTTC